This entry describes one T cell receptor (beta chain). Participants' own reports of clinical history determined their cohort assignment. The data originate from a study of blood T cell repertoires in COVID-19. Profiling relied on immunoSEQ multiplex PCR, and the TCRdb table lists in-frame clones only, not all of them. The data show 180,000 or so clones, with around 80% seen just once and about an eighth held by the top ten. Germline V gene sequence: CDR1 SGHAT, CDR2 FQNNGV. V lost 5 bases and J lost 0, with 18 bases in between. The CDR3 has 17 residues. The J gene is TRBJ2-3, the V gene TRBV11-2, with TRBD2 as a possible D gene (5 bases). The clonotype comes from a woman in her fifties or sixties who had recovered from COVID-19. Sequences were obtained from PBMCs or T cells enriched from blood (not recorded which). In DNA form, the CDR3 reads TGTGCCAGCAGCGCAGGCCGGGGAGCGACTAGCACAGATACGCAGTATTTT. It is translated as CASSAGRGATSTDTQYF.